These T cell receptor beta chains were read from a single sample in a study of T-cell memory formation after mild COVID-19. TCRdb passed the 5' RACE reads through MiXCR, listing each CDR3 protein once. The sample lists under 200,000 distinct CDR3 sequences; around a third were seen once. The material sequenced was PBMCs or a T cell subset sorted from them (not recorded which). The receptors shown here come from an adult woman who had mild COVID-19 (a few samples of this study predate the infection). Cell type and time point are not known. Both conserved end residues are part of each CDR3. Fields, in order: clone size, V gene, J gene, CDR3 protein. Expanded clones are given a class, and other clones once, few, many or no size at all.

size: .
V: TRBV12-3/TRBV12-4
J: TRBJ2-5
CDR3: CATGTSGGGETQYF

size: .
V: TRBV5-1
J: TRBJ2-7
CDR3: CASSSGGGGTYEQYF

size: .
V: TRBV15
J: TRBJ2-5
CDR3: CATSSIGQGKETQYF

size: few
V: TRBV7-3
J: TRBJ2-7
CDR3: CASSPDRGDEQYF

size: few
V: TRBV7-6
J: TRBJ1-3
CDR3: CASSLGVSSGNTIYF

size: few
V: TRBV7-3
J: TRBJ2-6
CDR3: CASSLRAGRLAHSGANVLTF

size: .
V: TRBV14
J: TRBJ2-5
CDR3: CASARGLQETQYF

size: few
V: TRBV4-1
J: TRBJ2-5
CDR3: CASSSLTGEETQYF

size: .
V: TRBV6-5
J: TRBJ2-5
CDR3: CASSGSGETQYF

size: .
V: TRBV29-1
J: TRBJ1-1
CDR3: CSGATGQGHTEAFF

size: .
V: TRBV10-3
J: TRBJ2-7
CDR3: CAISEGQGISLEQYF

size: few
V: TRBV7-8
J: TRBJ1-1
CDR3: CASSSGVVDTEAFF

size: .
V: TRBV20-1
J: TRBJ2-5
CDR3: CSAPGQGRETQYF

size: few
V: TRBV20-1
J: TRBJ2-3
CDR3: CSAPVVGQYF

size: few
V: TRBV20-1
J: TRBJ1-1
CDR3: CSGRGEEAFF

size: few
V: TRBV7-3
J: TRBJ1-1
CDR3: CASSADRMNTEAFF

size: .
V: TRBV6-5
J: TRBJ1-1
CDR3: CASSYGRLNTEAFF

size: .
V: TRBV24-1
J: TRBJ2-3
CDR3: CATSDLGLGRDTDTQYF

size: few
V: TRBV10-3
J: TRBJ2-7
CDR3: CAIRDRGRDEQYF

size: .
V: TRBV6-5
J: TRBJ2-5
CDR3: CASSYPDGTGEETQYF

size: few
V: TRBV7-9
J: TRBJ2-1
CDR3: CASSARQGSGMVDEQFF

size: .
V: TRBV5-1
J: TRBJ2-7
CDR3: CASSLGTYSYEQYF

size: .
V: TRBV27
J: TRBJ2-7
CDR3: CASSQTRDRVHEQYF

size: .
V: TRBV12-3/TRBV12-4
J: TRBJ2-2
CDR3: CASSLESVTGELFF

size: .
V: TRBV7-2
J: TRBJ2-3
CDR3: CASSPRRGSTDTQYF

size: .
V: TRBV7-9
J: TRBJ1-2
CDR3: CASSLNGVYGYTF

size: .
V: TRBV10-3
J: TRBJ1-6
CDR3: CAISDPPQGARGSPLHF

size: .
V: TRBV7-8
J: TRBJ2-1
CDR3: CASSFPGLAGHNEQFF

size: medium-sized
V: TRBV4-2
J: TRBJ2-2
CDR3: CASSQGGTSGKTGELFF

size: few
V: TRBV19
J: TRBJ2-1
CDR3: CASSKWVAAYNEQFF

size: .
V: TRBV5-6
J: TRBJ1-6
CDR3: CASSLVSGGSPLHF

size: few
V: TRBV7-6
J: TRBJ2-2
CDR3: CASSLRGNTGELFF

size: .
V: TRBV6-2/TRBV6-3
J: TRBJ2-2
CDR3: CASSKQINTGELFF

size: .
V: TRBV7-3
J: TRBJ2-3
CDR3: CASSRLSGAQSDTQYF

size: .
V: TRBV5-1
J: TRBJ1-1
CDR3: CASSSRTGGLAAFF

size: .
V: TRBV25-1
J: TRBJ2-3
CDR3: CASSTSGDPPDTQYF

size: .
V: TRBV18
J: TRBJ2-1
CDR3: CASSPWTGGASNEQFF

size: few
V: TRBV5-1
J: TRBJ1-1
CDR3: CASSLDGQGPTEAFF

size: .
V: TRBV4-2
J: TRBJ2-3
CDR3: CASSPDRATDTQYF

size: .
V: TRBV7-9
J: TRBJ1-1
CDR3: CASSRGTVMNTEAFF

size: few
V: TRBV12-3/TRBV12-4
J: TRBJ2-2
CDR3: CASSLVGTGELFF